This entry lists 18 T cell receptor beta chains sequenced from one sample in a study of response to subunit inactivated influenza vaccine. Using its own MiXCR run on the RT-PCR reads, TCRdb lists one record per CDR3 protein. Seen here are about 800,000 distinct CDR3 sequences, roughly 20% observed once, and the top ten hold roughly 10%. The sequenced sample was PBMCs from blood, obtained roughly 5 days after vaccination. The receptor set was obtained from a man between 45 and 60 years old who received an inactivated influenza vaccine.

This chain connects TRBV11-1 to TRBJ2-3; 9 nucleotides align to TRBD2. This CDR3 contains 16 residues. Germline values: CDR1 SGHAT, CDR2 FQDESV (reference sequence). Trimming removed 5 bases from V and 2 bases from J; junction bases left unmatched: 8. CDR3 protein: CASSLETSGTTDTQYF. Here the CDR3 DNA reads TGTGCCAGCAGCCTAGAGACTAGCGGAACCACAGATACGCAGTATTTT.

This clonotype has a count of ten or more. The gene calls are TRBV7-2 and TRBJ2-5, with D perhaps given as TRBD1 or TRBD2 (5 bases each). Germline assignment: CDR1 SGHTA and CDR2 FQGNSA. V lost 2 bases and J 2 bases, leaving 15 bases between the germline ends. The CDR3 length is 16 residues. The CDR3 DNA reads TGTGCCAGCAGCTTATCCTACGCTGGGGGTCAAGAGACCCAGTACTTC. Protein: CASSLSYAGGQETQYF.

The CDR3 DNA is TGTGCCATCCCCAGACAGGGTAACACCGGGGAGCTGTTTTTT. Its protein product is CAIPRQGNTGELFF. V usage is TRBV10-3 and J usage is TRBJ2-2; 7 bases are a match to TRBD1. This CDR3 has 14 amino acids. J gave up 2 bases and V 8 bases, and 5 bases lay outside the gene matches. Germline V CDR1 and CDR2: ENHRY, SYGVKD.

The rearrangement joins TRBV5-1 to TRBJ1-5; D unresolved. Germline values: CDR1 SGHRS, CDR2 YFSETQ. CDR3 length: 13 residues. The V end lost 5 bases, the J end lost 5 bases, and 11 bases lay between the germline ends. The CDR3 here is CASRVDIYQPQHF. As DNA, the CDR3 is TGCGCCAGCAGAGTCGACATCTATCAGCCCCAGCATTTT.

This clonotype was seen a handful of times. The genes are TRBV3-1 and TRBJ1-1; D is possibly TRBD1 (6 bases). Per the germline V gene, CDR1 is LGHDT and CDR2 is YNNKEL (reference sequence). The V end lost 5 bases, the J end lost 10 bases, and 11 bases lay between the germline ends. The CDR3 loop spans 11 amino acids. The CDR3 region has the DNA TGTGCCAGCAGCGAACAGGGTGGAGCTTTCTTT. Translated, it gives CASSEQGGAFF.

This clonotype was detected only a few times. The chain couples TRBV12-3 or TRBV12-4 to TRBJ2-7, with 8 nucleotides matching TRBD1. The trim removed 6 bases at V and 3 bases at J, leaving 10 bases unmatched. The CDR3 length is 15 residues. The CDR3 sequence: CASRLTGTGRYEQYF. The CDR3 bases are TGTGCCAGCAGACTGACCGGGACAGGTCGCTACGAGCAGTACTTC.

A few counts support this clonotype. The gene calls are TRBV6-5 and TRBJ1-5; D gene uncertain. CDR1 and CDR2 from the germline V gene are MNHEY and SVGAGI. CDR3 length: 13 amino acids. V dropped 0 bases and J dropped 5 bases, with 5 bases sitting between them. CDR3 sequence reads: CASSYSSYQPQHF. CDR3 coding DNA: TGTGCCAGCAGTTACTCCAGCTATCAGCCCCAGCATTTT.

This clonotype came up many times. The V gene is TRBV7-2, the J gene TRBJ2-3, with 7 nucleotides matching TRBD1. CDR3 length equals 13 residues. CDR1 is SGHTA and CDR2 is FQGNSA in the germline V gene. The J segment lost 5 bases and the V segment lost 4 bases, leaving 3 bases of the junction unmatched. Here the CDR3 reads CASSSRGKDTQYF. The CDR3 coding sequence is TGTGCCAGCAGCTCCAGGGGGAAAGATACGCAGTATTTT.

This chain connects TRBV5-1 to TRBJ2-1; 9 nucleotides agree with TRBD1. V shed 0 bases and J 13 bases; nucleotides not matched to a gene: 14. Looked up from germline, CDR1 is SGHRS and CDR2 is YFSETQ. This CDR3 is built from 16 residues. CDR3 residues: CASSLAGTGSPRHQFF. The CDR3 nucleotides are TGCGCCAGCAGCTTGGCCGGGACAGGGTCCCCTCGGCACCAGTTCTTC.

Many counts were recorded for this clonotype. This chain uses TRBV6-5 with TRBJ2-3; 7 bases are a match to TRBD1. CDR3 length: 15 amino acids. Trimming cost V 4 bases and J 1 base; bases outside gene matches: 5. Germline loops: CDR1 MNHEY, CDR2 SVGAGI. The CDR3 reads CASSWTGTGTDTQYF. CDR3 bases: TGTGCCAGCAGTTGGACCGGGACAGGCACAGATACGCAGTATTTT.

The V gene is TRBV6-1, the J gene TRBJ2-7; 10 nucleotides line up with TRBD2. Germline loops: CDR1 MNHNS, CDR2 SASEGT. There are 15 residues in the CDR3. The V gene end was trimmed by 6 bases and the J gene end by 2 bases; junction bases not matched to a gene: 7. The CDR3 nucleotides read TGTGCCAGCAGATTTAGCGGGAGGAGCGCCTACGAGCAGTACTTC. Protein: CASRFSGRSAYEQYF.

This clonotype was detected a few times. The chain links TRBV7-8 to TRBJ2-1; D ambiguous. V was clipped by 1 base and J by 3 bases, with 7 bases between them. CDR1 and CDR2 from the germline V gene are SGHVS and FQNEAQ. There are 14 residues in the CDR3. CDR3 residues: CASSLEGNYNEQFF. DNA of the CDR3: TGTGCCAGCAGCTTAGAAGGCAACTACAATGAGCAGTTCTTC.

The chain couples TRBV7-9 to TRBJ2-3, with unresolved D. The CDR3 is made up of 12 amino acids. Trimming cost V 4 bases and J 4 bases, with 6 bases left between them. CDR1 and CDR2 from the germline V gene are SEHNR and FQNEAQ (reference sequence). CDR3 nucleotides: TGTGCCAGCAGCTCCCAATCAGATACGCAGTATTTT. Residues: CASSSQSDTQYF.

The chain uses TRBV10-3 and TRBJ2-7, with 7 positions matching TRBD2. The CDR3 runs to 14 residues. In germline, CDR1 is ENHRY, CDR2 SYGVKD. Trimming removed 6 bases from V and 5 bases from J; junction bases left unmatched: 10. CDR3 loop: CAIREASGTDEQYF. The CDR3 nucleotides are TGTGCCATCAGAGAAGCTAGCGGAACTGACGAGCAGTACTTC.

V and J are TRBV7-8 and TRBJ2-2; 8 bases line up with TRBD1. The V and J ends lost 5 bases and 2 bases, in that order; junction bases with no gene match: 7. Germline CDR1 reads SGHVS; CDR2 reads FQNEAQ. The CDR3 has 16 amino acids. This CDR3 is CASSPHDRGNTGELFF. The CDR3 bases are TGTGCCAGCAGCCCCCATGACAGGGGTAACACCGGGGAGCTGTTTTTT.

This clonotype was counted between two and nine times. This sequence joins TRBV28 and TRBJ2-2; TRBD2 agrees at 7 bases. Germline V CDR1 and CDR2: MDHEN, SYDVKM. The CDR3 is 15 amino acids. Trimming at V came to 6 bases and at J to 3 bases, leaving 7 bases not matched to a gene. This CDR3 is CASSPGTTYTGELFF. CDR3 DNA: TGTGCCAGCAGCCCAGGGACTACATACACCGGGGAGCTGTTTTTT. The full variable domain, with the rest looked up from reference TRBV28 and TRBJ2-2, is DVKVTQSSRYLVKRTGEKVFLECVQDMDHENMFWYRQDPGLGLRLIYFSYDVKMKEKGDIPEGYSVSREKKERFSLILESASTNQTSMYLCASSPGTTYTGELFFGEGSRLTVL.

V gene TRBV7-8 combines with J gene TRBJ2-3; D gene unclear. V was shortened by 6 bases and J by 0 bases, with 7 bases between the two germline ends. The CDR3 has 13 residues. Germline V gene sequence: CDR1 SGHVS, CDR2 FQNEAQ. CDR3 nucleotide sequence: TGTGCCAGCAGGAAGGGTAGCACAGATACGCAGTATTTT. It encodes CASRKGSTDTQYF.

This clonotype was seen a handful of times. V is TRBV5-1 and J is TRBJ2-7; 8 nucleotides agree with TRBD1. The germline gives CDR1 SGHRS, CDR2 YFSETQ. Losses at the gene ends were 4 bases for V and 7 bases for J; bases not matched to a gene: 4. The CDR3 has 12 amino acids. The CDR3 is CASSGTGGEQYF. DNA of the CDR3: TGCGCCAGCAGCGGAACAGGGGGAGAGCAGTACTTC. Full variable domain (missing parts from reference TRBV5-1 and TRBJ2-7): KAGVTQTPRYLIKTRGQQVTLSCSPISGHRSVSWYQQTPGQGLQFLFEYFSETQRNKGNFPGRFSGRQFSNSRSEMNVSTLELGDSALYLCASSGTGGEQYFGPGTRLTVT.